This T cell receptor (beta chain) was documented in a study of cytomegalovirus exposure and HLA in healthy donors. Points from the study as a whole: Researchers reported that three CMV-associated chains were confirmed in vitro as CMV antigen-specific. According to reports, the classifier identified cytomegalovirus status with high specificity and sensitivity. Some TCR beta chains (approximately 180 of them) were listed as cytomegalovirus-associated.

With regard to this clone: As yet, its antigen is unknown.

TCRdb's table, derived via immunoSEQ multiplex PCR, lists solely in-frame clones and lacks some. Altogether around 150,000 clones are present, around 85% being singletons, with the ten largest covering roughly 5.7%. V was shortened by 4 bases and J by 5 bases, with 9 bases between the two germline ends. The CDR3 length is 13 residues. CDR1 is SGHRS, CDR2 YFSETQ, per germline. The V gene is TRBV5-1, the J gene TRBJ2-2; D is unresolved. The receptor's source is a woman between 25 and 40 years old in good health and CMV-seronegative. Sequenced sample: PBMCs. As DNA, the CDR3 is TGCGCCAGCAGCGCGAAAAAAACCGGGGAGCTGTTTTTT. This sequence encodes CASSAKKTGELFF.